This TCR beta chain was sequenced in a study of shared clonotypes between healthy human individuals. A word on this clone: The antigen remains undetermined.

Regarding the study as a whole: Richness estimates generally favored naive over memory subsets. Specimens sampled were limited to blood, with tissue repertoires likely differing. Genetic and exposure-history diversity was limited by the small donor number.

Repertoires were generated with immunoSEQ multiplex PCR, while TCRdb's copy carries only in-frame clones and drops some. Here the sample spans a few million clones, roughly 92% being singletons. The ends were cut back, 4 bases at V and 8 bases at J, with 9 bases in the middle. Germline V gene data show CDR1 as MNHNY and CDR2 as SVGAGI (reference sequence). This CDR3 has 12 amino acids. The sequence came from a man aged 18-30 years in good health. The specimen was naive CD4+ T cells sorted from blood. Subset noted: CD45RA+ positively selected. The genes are TRBV6-6 and TRBJ1-3; no reliable D call. DNA of the CDR3: TGTGCCAGCAGTTTCGTCGCCGACACCATATATTTT. This gives the protein CASSFVADTIYF.